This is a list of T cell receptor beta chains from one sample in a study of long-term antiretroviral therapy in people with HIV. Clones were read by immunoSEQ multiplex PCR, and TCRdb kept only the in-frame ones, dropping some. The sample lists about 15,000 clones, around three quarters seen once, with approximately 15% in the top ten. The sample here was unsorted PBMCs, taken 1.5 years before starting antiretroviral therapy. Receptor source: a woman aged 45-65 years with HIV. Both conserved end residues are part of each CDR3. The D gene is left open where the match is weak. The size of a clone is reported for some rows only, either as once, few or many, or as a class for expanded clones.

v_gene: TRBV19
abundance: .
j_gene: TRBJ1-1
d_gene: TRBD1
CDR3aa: CASSTSRTGGAAEAFF
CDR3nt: TGTGCCAGTAGTACATCCCGGACAGGGGGCGCCGCTGAAGCTTTCTTT

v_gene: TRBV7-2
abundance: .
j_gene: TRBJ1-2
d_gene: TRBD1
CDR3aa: CASSLNGQGGIFGYTF
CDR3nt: TGTGCCAGCAGCTTAAATGGACAGGGGGGTATCTTTGGCTACACCTTC

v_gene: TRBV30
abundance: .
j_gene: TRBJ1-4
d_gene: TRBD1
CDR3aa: CAWSRRDRAAEKLFF
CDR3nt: TGTGCCTGGAGTCGCCGGGACAGGGCGGCTGAAAAACTGTTTTTT

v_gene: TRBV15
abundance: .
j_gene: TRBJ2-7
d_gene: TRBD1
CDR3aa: CATSRGPGTATYEQYF
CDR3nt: TGTGCCACCAGCAGAGGCCCCGGGACAGCGACCTACGAGCAGTACTTC

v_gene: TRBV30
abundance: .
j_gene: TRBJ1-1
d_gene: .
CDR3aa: CAWSGPGDVGWDTEAFF
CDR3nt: TGTGCCTGGAGTGGCCCAGGGGACGTCGGTTGGGACACTGAAGCTTTCTTT

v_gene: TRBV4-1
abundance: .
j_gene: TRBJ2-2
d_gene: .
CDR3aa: CASSQRSSANTGELFF
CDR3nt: TGCGCCAGCAGCCAACGATCGAGCGCGAACACCGGGGAGCTGTTTTTT

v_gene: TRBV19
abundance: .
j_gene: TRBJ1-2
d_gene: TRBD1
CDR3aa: CASSIGDRPHTGYTF
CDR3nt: TGTGCCAGTAGTATAGGGGACAGGCCCCATACGGGCTACACCTTC

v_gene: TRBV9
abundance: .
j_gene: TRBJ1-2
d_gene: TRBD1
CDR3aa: CASSKTGIINYGYTF
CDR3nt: TGTGCCAGCAGTAAGACAGGGATAATTAACTATGGCTACACCTTC

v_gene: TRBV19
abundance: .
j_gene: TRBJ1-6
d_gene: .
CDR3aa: CATQGSSYNSPLHF
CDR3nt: TGTGCCACCCAAGGGAGCTCCTATAATTCACCCCTCCACTTT

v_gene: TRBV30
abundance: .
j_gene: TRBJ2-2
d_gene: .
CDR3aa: CAWNRRAGGELFF
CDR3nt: TGTGCCTGGAACCGAAGGGCCGGCGGGGAGCTGTTTTTT

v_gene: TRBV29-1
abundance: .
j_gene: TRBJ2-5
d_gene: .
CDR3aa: CSVDRQETQYF
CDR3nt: TGCAGCGTTGATCGCCAAGAGACCCAGTACTTC

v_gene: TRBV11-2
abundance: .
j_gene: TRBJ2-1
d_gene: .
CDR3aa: CASRAAVQSSYNEQFF
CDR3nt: TGTGCCAGCCGAGCGGCGGTTCAAAGCTCCTACAATGAGCAGTTCTTC

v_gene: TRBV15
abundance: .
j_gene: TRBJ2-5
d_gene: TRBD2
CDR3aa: CATSTLGGGGQETQYF
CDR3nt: TGTGCCACCAGCACTCTGGGGGGGGGAGGGCAAGAGACCCAGTACTTC

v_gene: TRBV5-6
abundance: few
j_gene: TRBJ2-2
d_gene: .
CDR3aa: CASSLEGVNTGELFF
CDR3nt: TGTGCCAGCAGCTTGGAGGGGGTGAACACCGGGGAGCTGTTTTTT

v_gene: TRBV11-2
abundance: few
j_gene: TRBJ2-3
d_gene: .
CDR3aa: CASSLVGGQADTQYF
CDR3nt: TGTGCCAGCAGCTTAGTGGGAGGTCAGGCAGATACGCAGTATTTT

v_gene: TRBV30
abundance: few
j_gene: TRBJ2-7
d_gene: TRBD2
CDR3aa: CAWKGAGIYEQYF
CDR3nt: TGTGCCTGGAAAGGAGCGGGAATCTACGAGCAGTACTTC

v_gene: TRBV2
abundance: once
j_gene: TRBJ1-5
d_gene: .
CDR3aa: CASSEVGAYQPQHF
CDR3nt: TGTGCCAGCAGTGAAGTGGGAGCGTATCAGCCCCAGCATTTT

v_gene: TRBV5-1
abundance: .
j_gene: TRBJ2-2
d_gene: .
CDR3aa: CASSLGNRDAGELFF
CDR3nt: TGCGCCAGCAGCTTGGGAAACAGGGACGCGGGGGAGCTGTTTTTT

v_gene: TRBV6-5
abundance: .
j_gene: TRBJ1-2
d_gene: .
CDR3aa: CASSYSRGLMGYTF
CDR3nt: TGTGCCAGCAGTTACAGCCGGGGGCTAATGGGCTACACCTTC

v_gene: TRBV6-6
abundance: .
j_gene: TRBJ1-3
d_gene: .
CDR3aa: CASSYVSGGNTIYF
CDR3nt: TGTGCCAGCAGTTACGTTTCAGGGGGAAACACCATATATTTT

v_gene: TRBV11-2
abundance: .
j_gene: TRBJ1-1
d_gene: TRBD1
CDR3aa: CASSLDSGQSNTEAFF
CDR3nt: TGTGCCAGCAGCTTAGATTCGGGACAGTCGAACACTGAAGCTTTCTTT

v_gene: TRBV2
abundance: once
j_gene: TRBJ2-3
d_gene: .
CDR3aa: CASSDRTPRVDTQYF
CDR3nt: TGTGCCAGCAGTGACCGGACACCTAGGGTGGATACGCAGTATTTT

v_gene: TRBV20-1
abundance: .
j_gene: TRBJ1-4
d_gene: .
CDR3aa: CSAAGLEKLFF
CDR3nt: TGCAGCGCGGCAGGCCTCGAAAAACTGTTTTTT

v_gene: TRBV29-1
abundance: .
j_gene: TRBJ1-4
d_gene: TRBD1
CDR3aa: CSVRIRGRDEKLFF
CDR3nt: TGCAGCGTTAGGATCAGGGGGAGAGACGAAAAACTGTTTTTT

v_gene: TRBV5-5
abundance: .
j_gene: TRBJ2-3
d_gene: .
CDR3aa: CASSGPTSRSTDTQYF
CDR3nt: TGTGCCAGCAGCGGCCCGACTAGTCGTAGCACAGATACGCAGTATTTT

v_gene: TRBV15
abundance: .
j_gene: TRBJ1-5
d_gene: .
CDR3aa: CATSREQGASNQPQHF
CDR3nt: TGTGCCACCAGCAGAGAACAGGGTGCTAGCAATCAGCCCCAGCATTTT

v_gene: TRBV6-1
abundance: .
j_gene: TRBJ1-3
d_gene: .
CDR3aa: CASSFGTAMNTIYF
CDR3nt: TGTGCCAGCAGTTTCGGGACGGCTATGAACACCATATATTTT

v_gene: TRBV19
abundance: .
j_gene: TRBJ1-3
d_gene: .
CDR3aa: CASKPLTISGNTIYF
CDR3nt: TGTGCCAGTAAACCGCTGACAATCTCTGGAAACACCATATATTTT

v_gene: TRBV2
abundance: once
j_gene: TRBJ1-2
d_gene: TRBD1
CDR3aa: CASSRDSYGYTF
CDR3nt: TGTGCCAGCAGTAGGGACAGCTATGGCTACACCTTC

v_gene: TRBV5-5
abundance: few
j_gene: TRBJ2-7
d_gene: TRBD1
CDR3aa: CASSPRQGYEQYF
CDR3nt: TGTGCCAGCAGCCCCAGACAGGGCTACGAGCAGTACTTC

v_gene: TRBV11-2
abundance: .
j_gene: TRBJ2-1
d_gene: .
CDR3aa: CASTGGLAISNEQFF
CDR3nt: TGTGCCAGCACCGGAGGTCTAGCGATTTCCAATGAGCAGTTCTTC

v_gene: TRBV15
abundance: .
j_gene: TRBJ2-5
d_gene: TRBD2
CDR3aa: CATSRDLSGGAETQYF
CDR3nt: TGTGCCACCAGCAGAGATCTCAGCGGGGGGGCTGAGACCCAGTACTTC

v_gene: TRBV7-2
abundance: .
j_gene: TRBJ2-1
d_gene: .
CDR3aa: CASALGRSPNEQFF
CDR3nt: TGTGCCAGCGCCCTAGGGCGTAGCCCCAATGAGCAGTTCTTC

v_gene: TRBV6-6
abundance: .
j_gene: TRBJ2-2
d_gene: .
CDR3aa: CAISGTATGELFF
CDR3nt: TGTGCCATCTCCGGGACGGCAACCGGGGAGCTGTTTTTT

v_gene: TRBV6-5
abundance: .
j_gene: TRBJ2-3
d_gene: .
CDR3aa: CASSPRTITADTQYF
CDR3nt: TGTGCCAGCAGTCCGAGGACAATCACCGCAGATACGCAGTATTTT

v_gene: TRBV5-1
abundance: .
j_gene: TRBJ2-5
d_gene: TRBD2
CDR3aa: CASSSGLAGAVETQYF
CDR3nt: TGCGCCAGCAGCTCGGGACTAGCGGGGGCGGTGGAGACCCAGTACTTC

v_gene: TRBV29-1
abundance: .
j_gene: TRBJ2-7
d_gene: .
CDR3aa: CSVVIARDAYEQYF
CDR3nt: TGCAGCGTTGTGATTGCCAGAGACGCCTACGAGCAGTACTTC

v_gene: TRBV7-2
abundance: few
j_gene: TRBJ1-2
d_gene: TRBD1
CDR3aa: CASSLSGQAYGYTF
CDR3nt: TGTGCCAGCAGCTTAAGTGGACAGGCTTATGGCTACACCTTC

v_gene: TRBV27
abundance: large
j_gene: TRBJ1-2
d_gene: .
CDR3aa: CASSPTLAGGYTF
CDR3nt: TGTGCCAGCAGTCCCACCTTAGCTGGGGGCTACACCTTC

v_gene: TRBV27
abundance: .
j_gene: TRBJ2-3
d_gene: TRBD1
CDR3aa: CASSERDRGPLTDTQYF
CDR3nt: TGTGCCAGCAGTGAGAGGGACAGGGGGCCGTTGACAGATACGCAGTATTTT

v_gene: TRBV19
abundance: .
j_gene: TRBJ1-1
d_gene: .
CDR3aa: CASSPTVNTEAFF
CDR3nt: TGTGCCAGTTCCCCCACAGTTAACACTGAAGCTTTCTTT

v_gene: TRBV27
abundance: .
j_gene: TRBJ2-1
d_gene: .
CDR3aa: CASSLWAVNEQFF
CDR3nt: TGTGCCAGCAGTTTGTGGGCAGTCAATGAGCAGTTCTTC

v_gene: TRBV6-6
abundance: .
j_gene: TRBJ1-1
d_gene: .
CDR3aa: CASSSLQAFF
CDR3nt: TGTGCCAGCAGTTCCCTCCAAGCTTTCTTT

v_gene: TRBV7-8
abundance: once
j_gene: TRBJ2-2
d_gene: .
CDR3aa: CASSLRRVSGELFF
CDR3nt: TGTGCCAGCAGCTTACGCAGGGTTTCAGGGGAGCTGTTTTTT

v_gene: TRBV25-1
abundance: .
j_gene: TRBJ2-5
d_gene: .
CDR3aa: CASEWAGEETQYF
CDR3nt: TGTGCCAGCGAGTGGGCAGGGGAAGAGACCCAGTACTTC

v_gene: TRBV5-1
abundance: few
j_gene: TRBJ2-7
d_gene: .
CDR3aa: CASSLGTGASYEQYF
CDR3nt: TGCGCCAGCAGCTTGGGTACGGGGGCCTCCTACGAGCAGTACTTC

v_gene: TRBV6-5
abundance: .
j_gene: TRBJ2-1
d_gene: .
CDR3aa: CASNSAYNEQFF
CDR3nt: TGTGCCAGTAACAGTGCCTACAATGAGCAGTTCTTC

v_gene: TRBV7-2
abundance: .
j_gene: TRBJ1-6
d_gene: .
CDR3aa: CASSLSVPNSPLHF
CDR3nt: TGTGCCAGCAGCTTAAGCGTGCCTAATTCACCCCTCCACTTT

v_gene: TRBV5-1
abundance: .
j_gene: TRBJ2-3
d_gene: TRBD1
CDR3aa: CASFSGQDSGTDTQYF
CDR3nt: TGCGCCAGCTTTTCGGGACAGGATAGCGGCACAGATACGCAGTATTTT

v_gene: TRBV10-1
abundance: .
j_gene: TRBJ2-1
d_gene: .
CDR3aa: CASSVRGSSYNEQFF
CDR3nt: TGCGCCAGCAGTGTCCGGGGGAGCTCCTACAATGAGCAGTTCTTC

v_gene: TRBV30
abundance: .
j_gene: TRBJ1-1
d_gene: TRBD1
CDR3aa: CAWSGTGPPNTEAFF
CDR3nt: TGTGCCTGGAGTGGGACAGGCCCTCCAAACACTGAAGCTTTCTTT

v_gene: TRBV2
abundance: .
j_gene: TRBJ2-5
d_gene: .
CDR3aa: CASRGGGQETQYF
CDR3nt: TGTGCCAGCAGGGGGGGTGGCCAAGAGACCCAGTACTTC

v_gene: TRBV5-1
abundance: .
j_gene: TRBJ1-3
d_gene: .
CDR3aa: CASSLAALRESGNTIYF
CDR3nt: TGCGCCAGCAGCTTGGCGGCCTTGAGAGAGTCTGGAAACACCATATATTTT

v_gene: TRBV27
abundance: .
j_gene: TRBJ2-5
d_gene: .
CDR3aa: CASSLPLLAQETQYF
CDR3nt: TGTGCCAGCAGTTTACCACTACTGGCACAAGAGACCCAGTACTTC

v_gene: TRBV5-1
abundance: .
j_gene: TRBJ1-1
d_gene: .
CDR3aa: CASSLEGSVNTEAFF
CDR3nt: TGCGCCAGCAGCTTGGAGGGGTCAGTGAACACTGAAGCTTTCTTT

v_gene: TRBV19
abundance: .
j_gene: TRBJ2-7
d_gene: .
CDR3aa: CASSIKGGLNYEQYF
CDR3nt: TGTGCCAGTAGTATAAAGGGGGGGTTGAACTACGAGCAGTACTTC

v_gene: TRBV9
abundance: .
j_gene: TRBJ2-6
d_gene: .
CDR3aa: CASSVARATGTGANVLTF
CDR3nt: TGTGCCAGCAGCGTAGCTAGGGCGACAGGAACTGGGGCCAACGTCCTGACTTTC

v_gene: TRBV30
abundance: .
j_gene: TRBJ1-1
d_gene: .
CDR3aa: CAWSFGGGTEAFF
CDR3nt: TGTGCCTGGAGTTTCGGCGGCGGCACTGAAGCTTTCTTT

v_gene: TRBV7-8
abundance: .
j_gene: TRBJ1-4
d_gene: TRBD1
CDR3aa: CASGPSRTGNEKLFF
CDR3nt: TGTGCCAGCGGCCCAAGCCGGACAGGGAATGAAAAACTGTTTTTT

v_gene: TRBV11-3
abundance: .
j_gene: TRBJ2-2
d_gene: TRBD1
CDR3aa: CASSPGTALFTGELFF
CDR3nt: TGTGCCAGCAGCCCCGGGACAGCCCTTTTCACCGGGGAGCTGTTTTTT